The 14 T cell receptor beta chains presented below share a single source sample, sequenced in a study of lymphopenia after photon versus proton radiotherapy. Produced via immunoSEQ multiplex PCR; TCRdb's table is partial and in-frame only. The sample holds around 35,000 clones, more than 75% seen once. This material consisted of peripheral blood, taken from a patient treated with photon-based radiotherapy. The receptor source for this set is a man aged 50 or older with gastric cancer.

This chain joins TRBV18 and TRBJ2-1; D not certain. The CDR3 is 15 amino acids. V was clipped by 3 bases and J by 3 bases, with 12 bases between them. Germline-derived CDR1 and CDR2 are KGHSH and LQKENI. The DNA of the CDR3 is TGTGCCAGCTCACCGAGTACAGAGGTCTACAATGAGCAGTTCTTC. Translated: CASSPSTEVYNEQFF.

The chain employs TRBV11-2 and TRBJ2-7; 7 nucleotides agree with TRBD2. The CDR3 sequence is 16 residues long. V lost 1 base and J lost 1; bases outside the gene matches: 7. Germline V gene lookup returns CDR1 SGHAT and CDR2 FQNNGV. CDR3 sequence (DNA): TGTGCCAGCAGCTTAGGTGCCCAGCGGGAATCCTACGAGCAGTACTTC. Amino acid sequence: CASSLGAQRESYEQYF.

CDR3 nucleotides: TGTGCCAGCAGTTTAGACAGTGTCCACGAGCAGTACTTC. Protein sequence: CASSLDSVHEQYF. J is TRBJ2-7 and V is TRBV28; D may be TRBD1 (5 bases). CDR3 length equals 13 residues. The V end lost 2 bases, the J end lost 5 bases, and 10 bases lay between the germline ends. Germline CDR1 and CDR2: MDHEN and SYDVKM.

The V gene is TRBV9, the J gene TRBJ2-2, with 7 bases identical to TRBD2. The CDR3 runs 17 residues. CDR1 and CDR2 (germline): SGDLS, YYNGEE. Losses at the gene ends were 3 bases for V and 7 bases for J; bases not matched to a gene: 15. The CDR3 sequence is CASSDRLASPESGELFF. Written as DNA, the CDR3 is TGTGCCAGCAGCGACAGACTAGCCTCTCCTGAAAGCGGGGAGCTGTTTTTT.

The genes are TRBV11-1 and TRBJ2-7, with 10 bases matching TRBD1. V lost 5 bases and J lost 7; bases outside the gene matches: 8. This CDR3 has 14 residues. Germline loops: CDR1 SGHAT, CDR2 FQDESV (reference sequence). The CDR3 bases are TGTGCCAGCAGCCACCCCGGGACAGGGGTGGAGCAGTACTTC. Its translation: CASSHPGTGVEQYF.

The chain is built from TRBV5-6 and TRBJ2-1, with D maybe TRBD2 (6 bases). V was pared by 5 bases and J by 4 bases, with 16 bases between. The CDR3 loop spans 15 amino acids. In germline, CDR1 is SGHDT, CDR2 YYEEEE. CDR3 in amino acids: CASRASGAPYNEQFF. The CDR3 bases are TGTGCCAGCAGGGCGTCGGGAGCCCCATACAATGAGCAGTTCTTC.

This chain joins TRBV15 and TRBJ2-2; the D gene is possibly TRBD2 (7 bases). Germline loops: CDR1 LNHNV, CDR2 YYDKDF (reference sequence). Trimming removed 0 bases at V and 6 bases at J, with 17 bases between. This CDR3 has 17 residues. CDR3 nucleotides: TGTGCCACCAGCAGAGATCTCACGTGGGAGGGGGCCGGGGAGCTGTTTTTT. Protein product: CATSRDLTWEGAGELFF. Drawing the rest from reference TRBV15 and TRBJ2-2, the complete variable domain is DAMVIQNPRYQVTQFGKPVTLSCSQTLNHNVMYWYQQKSSQAPKLLFHYYDKDFNNEADTPDNFQSRRPNTSFCFLDIRSPGLGDTAMYLCATSRDLTWEGAGELFFGEGSRLTVL.

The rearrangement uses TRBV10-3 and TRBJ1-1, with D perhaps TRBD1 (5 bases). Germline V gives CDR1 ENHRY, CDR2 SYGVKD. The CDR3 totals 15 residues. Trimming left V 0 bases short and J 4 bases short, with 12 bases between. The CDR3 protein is CAISESKGSGTEAFF. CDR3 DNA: TGTGCCATCAGTGAGTCGAAGGGGTCAGGCACTGAAGCTTTCTTT.

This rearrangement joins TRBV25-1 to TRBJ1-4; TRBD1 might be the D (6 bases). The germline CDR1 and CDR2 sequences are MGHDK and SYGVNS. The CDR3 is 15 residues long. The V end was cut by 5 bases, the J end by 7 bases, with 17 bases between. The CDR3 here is CASSRTTGLGEKLFF. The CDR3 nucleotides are TGTGCCAGCAGTCGTACTACAGGGCTCGGTGAAAAACTGTTTTTT.

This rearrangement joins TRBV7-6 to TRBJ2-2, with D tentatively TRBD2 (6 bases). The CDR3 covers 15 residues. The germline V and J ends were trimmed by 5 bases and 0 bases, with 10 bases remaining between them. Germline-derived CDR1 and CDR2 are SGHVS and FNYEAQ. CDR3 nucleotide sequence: TGTGCCAGCAGCCCGACTAGAGCGAACACCGGGGAGCTGTTTTTT. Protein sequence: CASSPTRANTGELFF.

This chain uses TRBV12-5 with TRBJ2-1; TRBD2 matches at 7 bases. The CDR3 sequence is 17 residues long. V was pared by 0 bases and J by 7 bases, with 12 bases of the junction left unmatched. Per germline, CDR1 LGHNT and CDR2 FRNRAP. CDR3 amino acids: CASGLVLGGRVGNEQFF. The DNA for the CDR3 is TGTGCTAGTGGTTTGGTACTTGGAGGGAGGGTGGGGAATGAGCAGTTCTTC.

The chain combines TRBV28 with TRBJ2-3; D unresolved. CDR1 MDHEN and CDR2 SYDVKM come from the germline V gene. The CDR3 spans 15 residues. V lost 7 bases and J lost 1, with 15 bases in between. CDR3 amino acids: CASNGPTSGTDTQYF. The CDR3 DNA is TGTGCCAGCAACGGGCCTACCTCAGGCACAGATACGCAGTATTTT.

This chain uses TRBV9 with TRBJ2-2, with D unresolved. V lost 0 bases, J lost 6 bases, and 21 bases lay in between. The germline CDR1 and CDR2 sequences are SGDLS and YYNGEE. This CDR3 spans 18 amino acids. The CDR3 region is CASSVGASGQYSAGELFF. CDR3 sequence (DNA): TGTGCCAGCAGCGTAGGGGCTTCGGGTCAGTACTCGGCCGGGGAGCTGTTTTTT. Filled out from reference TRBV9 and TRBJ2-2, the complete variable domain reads DSGVTQTPKHLITATGQRVTLRCSPRSGDLSVYWYQQSLDQGLQFLIQYYNGEERAKGNILERFSAQQFPDLHSELNLSSLELGDSALYFCASSVGASGQYSAGELFFGEGSRLTVL.

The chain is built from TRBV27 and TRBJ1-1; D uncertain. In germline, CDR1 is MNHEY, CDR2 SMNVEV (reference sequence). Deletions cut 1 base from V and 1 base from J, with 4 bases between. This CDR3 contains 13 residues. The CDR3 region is CASSLLENTEAFF. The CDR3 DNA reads TGTGCCAGCAGTTTATTAGAGAACACTGAAGCTTTCTTT.